This T cell receptor beta chain is from a study of metastatic and nonmetastatic thyroid tumors. Study summary: Across blood and tumor or nodule tissue, repertoires from malignant and benign thyroid patients were compared with one another. Study-level points and caveats: Compared with benign nodules, malignant thyroid tumors were reported to have significantly higher TCR beta diversity in both blood and tumor.

All patients reached thyroid surgery having received no treatment beforehand. Worth noting for this clone: Its antigen is unidentified.

As processed by the authors: Clinicopathological groups differed in CDR3, with these differences serving to build a distant-metastasis classifier for papillary thyroid cancer. TCRdb re-called clones from the PCR reads using MiXCR. The V and J calls were determined by TCRdb, not by the authors. The sample lists 13,000 or so clones, under 30% occurring once. What was sequenced was tumor tissue. The receptor comes from a female donor with papillary thyroid cancer or a benign thyroid nodule (not recorded which). Some clones in this sample may be carry-over from other donors' samples.

The CDR3 region has the DNA TGTGCCAGCAGCTTGGCTCCTAGCACCACAGATACGCAGTATTTT. Its protein product is CASSLAPSTTDTQYF. V gene TRBV5-4 combines with J gene TRBJ2-3, with a possible D match to TRBD2 (5 bases). The germline CDR1 and CDR2 sequences are SGHNT and YYREEE (reference sequence). The CDR3 extends over 15 amino acids. Trimming stripped 0 bases from V and 2 bases from J, with 10 bases between.